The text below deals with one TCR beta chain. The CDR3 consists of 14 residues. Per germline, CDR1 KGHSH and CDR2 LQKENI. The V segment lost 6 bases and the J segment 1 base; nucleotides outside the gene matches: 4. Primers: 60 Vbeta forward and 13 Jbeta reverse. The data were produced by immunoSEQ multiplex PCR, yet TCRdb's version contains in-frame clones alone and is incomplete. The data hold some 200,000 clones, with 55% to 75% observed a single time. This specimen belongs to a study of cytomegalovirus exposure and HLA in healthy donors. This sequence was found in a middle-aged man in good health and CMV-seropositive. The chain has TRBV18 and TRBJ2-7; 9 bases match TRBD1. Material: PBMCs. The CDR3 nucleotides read TGTGCCAGCTCTTCGGGACAGGGTTCCTACGAGCAGTACTTC. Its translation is CASSSGQGSYEQYF.